This T cell receptor beta chain derives from a study of T-cell reconstitution after alpha-beta-depleted transplantation in children. Study results and limitations: Newly produced T cells mostly provided counts and TCRbeta diversity after one year, as hyperexpanded clones declined. Expanded graft clones numbering several hundred reportedly gave rise to alpha-beta T cells about two months after transplant. In some patients, recipient T cells and intrathymic progenitors surviving conditioning explained high day-60 diversity.

The TCRbeta library was prepared with unique molecular identifiers. MiXCR, run by TCRdb on the PCR reads, gives a single entry per CDR3 protein. The sample carries some 300,000 distinct CDR3 sequences, about a tenth recorded once. This clonotype was detected only a few times. Its antigen is unknown. One end of the junction does not line up with germline, which may come from a read error. The CDR3 is 15 amino acids. Germline CDR1 is SGHVS and CDR2 is FQNEAQ. The clonotype was recovered from a boy less than two years old with acute myeloid leukemia, due to receive a stem cell transplant. The genes are TRBV7-8 and TRBJ2-7; 7 nucleotides match TRBD1. The source was PBMCs, collected before TCRalphabeta/CD19-depleted stem cell transplant. In nucleotides, the CDR3 is TGTGCCAGCAGCAATAGACAGGGATCCTCCCACGAGCAGTACTTC. It is translated as CASSNRQGSSHEQYF.